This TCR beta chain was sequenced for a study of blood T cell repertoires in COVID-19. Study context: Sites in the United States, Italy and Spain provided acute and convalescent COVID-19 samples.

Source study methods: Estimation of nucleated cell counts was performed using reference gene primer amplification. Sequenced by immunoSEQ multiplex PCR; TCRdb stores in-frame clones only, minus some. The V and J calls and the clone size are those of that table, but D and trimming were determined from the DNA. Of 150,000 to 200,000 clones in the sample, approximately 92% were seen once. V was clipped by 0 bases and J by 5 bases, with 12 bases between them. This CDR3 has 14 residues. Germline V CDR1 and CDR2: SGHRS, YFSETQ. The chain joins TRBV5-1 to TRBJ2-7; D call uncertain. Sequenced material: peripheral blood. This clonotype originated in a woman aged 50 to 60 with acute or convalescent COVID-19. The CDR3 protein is CASSLGDSPDEQYF. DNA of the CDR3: TGCGCCAGCAGCTTGGGAGATTCACCGGACGAGCAGTACTTC.